The clone carrying this T cell receptor (beta chain) was counted once. Antigen: not known. The record originates from a study of graft-versus-host responses after intestinal transplantation. Across the study: The transplants performed in recipients were multivisceral, liver-intestinal, or isolated intestinal. Recipients across the board were started on anti-thymocyte globulin induction, then kept on tacrolimus and steroids for about 3 years. Study-wide results and caveats: Recipient marrow held GvH clones, some first seen in ileum or blood.

CDR3 length: 15 residues. Trimming removed 5 bases at V and 3 bases at J, with 14 bases between. The V gene's germline CDR1 is SGHRS and CDR2 YFSETQ. This table comes from immunoSEQ multiplex PCR, and its TCRdb copy is limited to in-frame clones, with some not included. The table shows 80,000 to 100,000 clones, with 85% to 90% occurring only once. The V gene is TRBV5-1, the J gene TRBJ2-2, with a tentative D call TRBD2 (6 bases). This receptor was identified in a human donor who received an intestinal transplant. Sequencing was performed on unstimulated CD4+ T cells sorted from spleen or lymph node cells, taken before intestinal transplant. CDR3 DNA sequence: TGCGCCAGCAGTCTTACACTAGCCCACACCGGGGAGCTGTTTTTT. Its protein product is CASSLTLAHTGELFF.